This T cell receptor beta chain was recovered during a study of blood T cell repertoires in COVID-19. Assay used: immunoSEQ multiplex PCR; TCRdb lists only in-frame clones, some missing. The data show roughly 43,000 clones, over 70% seen once. Per germline, CDR1 MNHEY and CDR2 SMNVEV (reference sequence). The junction had 11 bases not matched to a gene; V was cut back by 5 bases and J by 5 bases. The length of the CDR3 is 15 residues. Sequencing was performed on peripheral blood. This TCR was sampled from a woman aged 55 to 70 with acute or convalescent COVID-19. The J gene is TRBJ2-5, the V gene TRBV27, with 7 bases lining up with TRBD1. This chain's CDR3 is CASSAKGQSLETQYF. The CDR3 DNA reads as TGTGCCAGCAGTGCTAAGGGACAGAGCTTGGAGACCCAGTACTTC.